This is a list of T cell receptor beta chains from one sample in a study of shared clonotypes between healthy human individuals. TCRdb's table, derived via immunoSEQ multiplex PCR, lists solely in-frame clones and lacks some. Here the sample spans millions of clones, roughly 94% being singletons. The specimen was naive CD4+ T cells sorted from blood. The receptor source for this set is a man between 18 and 29 years old in good health. Both conserved end residues are part of each CDR3. The D gene is left open where the match is weak. Only part of the rows carry a size: once, few, many, or a class if the clone is expanded.

clone_size,d_call,j_call,v_call,cdr3_aa,cdr3_nt
-,TRBD2,TRBJ2-7,TRBV7-2,CASRKGEGRSYEQYF,TGTGCCAGCAGAAAAGGGGAGGGACGCTCCTACGAGCAGTACTTC
-,-,TRBJ2-7,TRBV5-1,CASSFAGGVISYEQYF,TGCGCCAGCAGCTTCGCTGGCGGGGTTATATCCTACGAGCAGTACTTC
-,-,TRBJ2-7,TRBV19,CASSPGTLREQYF,TGTGCCAGTAGTCCAGGGACCTTACGCGAGCAGTACTTC
once,-,TRBJ1-4,TRBV6-5,CASSRGGGANEKLFF,TGTGCCAGCAGCCGAGGTGGGGGAGCTAATGAAAAACTGTTTTTT
once,-,TRBJ1-3,TRBV6-1,CASSESVGSGSRNTIYF,TGTGCCAGCAGTGAGTCGGTAGGGTCAGGGAGCCGAAACACCATATATTTT
once,-,TRBJ1-1,TRBV5-1,CASSFGVGLNTEAFF,TGCGCCAGCAGCTTCGGAGTCGGGCTGAACACTGAAGCTTTCTTT
-,-,TRBJ2-5,TRBV5-1,CASSLDSGAGTQYF,TGCGCCAGCAGCTTGGATTCGGGAGCGGGGACCCAGTACTTC
-,TRBD1,TRBJ2-1,TRBV2,CASRRQGVGYNEQFF,TGTGCCAGCAGGAGACAGGGGGTGGGCTACAATGAGCAGTTCTTC
-,-,TRBJ2-5,TRBV21-1,CASSKEGQYQETQYF,TGTGCCAGCAGCAAAGAGGGACAGTACCAAGAGACCCAGTACTTC
-,-,TRBJ2-7,TRBV7-9,CASRRENEQYF,TGTGCCAGCAGAAGAGAGAACGAGCAGTACTTC
once,-,TRBJ1-1,TRBV5-6,CASSAADRNTEAFF,TGTGCCAGCAGCGCCGCGGACAGGAACACTGAAGCTTTCTTT
-,-,TRBJ1-6,TRBV10-2,CASSESIRGSYNSPLHF,TGCGCCAGCAGTGAGTCAATACGAGGATCCTATAATTCACCCCTCCACTTT
-,TRBD1,TRBJ1-2,TRBV7-2,CASSGDRPYGYTF,TGTGCCAGCAGCGGGGACAGGCCCTATGGCTACACCTTC
once,-,TRBJ2-1,TRBV5-4,CASSLVQPSNEQFF,TGTGCCAGCAGCTTGGTCCAGCCGAGCAATGAGCAGTTCTTC
-,-,TRBJ1-2,TRBV19,CASSQDVTYGYTF,TGTGCCAGTAGCCAGGACGTGACCTATGGCTACACCTTC
-,-,TRBJ1-3,TRBV5-1,CASSLEGNSGNTIYF,TGCGCCAGCAGCTTAGAAGGCAACTCTGGAAACACCATATATTTT
-,TRBD2,TRBJ2-1,TRBV10-3,CAISAKSGINNEQFF,TGTGCCATCAGTGCTAAGAGCGGGATTAACAATGAGCAGTTCTTC
-,TRBD1,TRBJ2-7,TRBV18,CASSPVGQGANEQYF,TGTGCCAGCTCACCAGTTGGACAGGGGGCCAACGAGCAGTACTTC
-,-,TRBJ2-1,TRBV9,CASSTTTQIGEQFF,TGTGCCAGCAGCACCACAACACAAATCGGTGAGCAGTTCTTC